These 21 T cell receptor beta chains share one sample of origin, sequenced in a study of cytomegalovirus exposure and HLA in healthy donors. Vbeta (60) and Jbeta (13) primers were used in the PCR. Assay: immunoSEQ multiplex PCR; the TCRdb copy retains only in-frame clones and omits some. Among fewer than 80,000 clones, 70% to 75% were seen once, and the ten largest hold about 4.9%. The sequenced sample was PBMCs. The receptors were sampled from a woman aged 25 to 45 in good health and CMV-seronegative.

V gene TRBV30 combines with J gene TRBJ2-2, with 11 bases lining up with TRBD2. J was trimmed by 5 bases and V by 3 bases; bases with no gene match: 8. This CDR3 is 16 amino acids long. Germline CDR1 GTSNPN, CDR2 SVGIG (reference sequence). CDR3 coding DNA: TGTGCCTGGAGAGCTAGCGGGAGGTTAAGGACCGGGGAGCTGTTTTTT. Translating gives CAWRASGRLRTGELFF.

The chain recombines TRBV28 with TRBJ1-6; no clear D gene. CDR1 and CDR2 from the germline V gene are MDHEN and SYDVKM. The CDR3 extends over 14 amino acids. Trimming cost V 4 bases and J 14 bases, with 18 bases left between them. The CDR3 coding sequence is TGTGCCAGCAGTTGGAACAGAGATGGCAACACCCTCCACTTT. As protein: CASSWNRDGNTLHF.

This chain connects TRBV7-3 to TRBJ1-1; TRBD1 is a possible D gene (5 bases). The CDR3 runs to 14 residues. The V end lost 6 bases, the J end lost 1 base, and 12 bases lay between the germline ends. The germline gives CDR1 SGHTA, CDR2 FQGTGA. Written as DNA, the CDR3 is TGTGCCAGCAGTTCCGGGGGGGGGAACACTGAAGCTTTCTTT. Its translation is CASSSGGGNTEAFF. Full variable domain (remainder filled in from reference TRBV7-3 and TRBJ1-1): GAGVSQTPSNKVTEKGKYVELRCDPISGHTALYWYRQSLGQGPEFLIYFQGTGAADDSGLPNDRFFAVRPEGSVSTLKIQRTERGDSAVYLCASSSGGGNTEAFFGQGTRLTVV.

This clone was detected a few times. This CDR3 reads CASSKTREDTQYF. The DNA of the CDR3 is TGTGCCAGCAGCAAAACGCGGGAGGATACGCAGTATTTT. The chain uses TRBV7-2 and TRBJ2-3; 7 bases map to TRBD2. Per the germline V gene, CDR1 is SGHTA and CDR2 is FQGNSA. V shed 5 bases, J shed 6 bases, and the junction held 5 bases outside the gene matches. The CDR3 runs 13 residues. The full variable domain, rest sourced from reference TRBV7-2 and TRBJ2-3, is GAGVSQSPSNKVTEKGKDVELRCDPISGHTALYWYRQSLGQGLEFLIYFQGNSAPDKSGLPSDRFSAERTGGSVSTLTIQRTQQEDSAVYLCASSKTREDTQYFGPGTRLTVL.

The CDR3 nucleotides read TGTGCCAGCAGCTTATCCTCGGGACAGGGGTCCTACGAGCAGTACTTC. The encoded protein is CASSLSSGQGSYEQYF. The rearrangement joins TRBV7-8 to TRBJ2-5, with TRBD1 identical over 10 bases. The J call may be faulty, since TRBJ2-7 better matches the DNA end. From germline, CDR1 is SGHVS and CDR2 FQNEAQ. The CDR3 sequence is 16 residues long.

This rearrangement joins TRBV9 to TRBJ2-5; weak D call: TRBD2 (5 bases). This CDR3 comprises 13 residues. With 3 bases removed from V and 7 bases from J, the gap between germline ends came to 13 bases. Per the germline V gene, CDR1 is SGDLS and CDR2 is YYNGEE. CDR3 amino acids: CASSAVAEGTQYF. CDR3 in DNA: TGTGCCAGCAGCGCAGTAGCCGAGGGGACCCAGTACTTC.

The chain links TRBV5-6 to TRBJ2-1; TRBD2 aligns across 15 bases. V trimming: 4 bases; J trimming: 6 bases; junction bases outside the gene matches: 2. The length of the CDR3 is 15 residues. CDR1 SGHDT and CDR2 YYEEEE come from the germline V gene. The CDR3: CASSLGLAGGNEQFF. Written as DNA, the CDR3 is TGTGCCAGCAGCCTGGGACTAGCGGGAGGCAATGAGCAGTTCTTC.

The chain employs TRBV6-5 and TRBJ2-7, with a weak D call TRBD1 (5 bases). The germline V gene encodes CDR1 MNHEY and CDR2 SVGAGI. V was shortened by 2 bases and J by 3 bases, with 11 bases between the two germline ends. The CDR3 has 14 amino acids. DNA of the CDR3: TGTGCCAGCAGTTACCAGACAGACCACTACGAGCAGTACTTC. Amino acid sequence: CASSYQTDHYEQYF.

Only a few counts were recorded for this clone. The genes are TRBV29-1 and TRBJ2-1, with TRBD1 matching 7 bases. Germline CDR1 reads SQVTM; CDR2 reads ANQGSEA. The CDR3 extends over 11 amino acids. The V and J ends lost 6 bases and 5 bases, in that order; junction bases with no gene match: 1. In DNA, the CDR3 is TGCAGCGTCGGACAGGACAATGAGCAGTTCTTC. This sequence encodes CSVGQDNEQFF.

The CDR3 here is CASSGLGQGDQPQHF. Written as DNA, the CDR3 is TGTGCCAGCAGTGGTTTGGGACAGGGTGATCAGCCCCAGCATTTT. This rearrangement joins TRBV6-1 to TRBJ1-5; TRBD1 agrees at 9 bases. CDR3 length: 15 amino acids. Germline V CDR1 and CDR2: MNHNS, SASEGT. V was pared by 4 bases and J by 5 bases, with 6 bases of the junction left unmatched.

The CDR3 nucleotides are TGTGCCAGCTCACCTCCCGACAGGGAGCCCTACGAGCAGTACTTC. It yields the protein CASSPPDREPYEQYF. J is TRBJ2-7 and V is TRBV18; 7 positions agree with TRBD1. This CDR3 region has 15 residues. From germline, CDR1 is KGHSH and CDR2 LQKENI. V lost 3 bases and J lost 2; bases outside the gene matches: 7.

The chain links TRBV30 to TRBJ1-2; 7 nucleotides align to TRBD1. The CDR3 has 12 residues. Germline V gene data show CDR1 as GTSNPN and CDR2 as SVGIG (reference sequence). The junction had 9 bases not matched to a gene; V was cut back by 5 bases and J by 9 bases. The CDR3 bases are TGTGCCTGGGGGGGACAGTTGTATAGCTACACCTTC. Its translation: CAWGGQLYSYTF. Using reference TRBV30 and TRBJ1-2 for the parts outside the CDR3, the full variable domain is SQTIHQWPATLVQPVGSPLSLECTVEGTSNPNLYWYRQAAGRGLQLLFYSVGIGQISSEVPQNLSASRPQDRQFILSSKKLLLSDSGFYLCAWGGQLYSYTFGSGTRLTVV.

The CDR3 sequence is CASGQLTSRDGELFF. The CDR3, as DNA: TGTGCCAGCGGACAACTGACTAGCCGGGACGGGGAGCTGTTTTTT. The rearrangement joins TRBV7-9 to TRBJ2-2; 7 bases match TRBD2. CDR1 SEHNR and CDR2 FQNEAQ come from the germline V gene (reference sequence). The CDR3 is 15 amino acids. V lost 8 bases and J lost 7; bases outside the gene matches: 13.

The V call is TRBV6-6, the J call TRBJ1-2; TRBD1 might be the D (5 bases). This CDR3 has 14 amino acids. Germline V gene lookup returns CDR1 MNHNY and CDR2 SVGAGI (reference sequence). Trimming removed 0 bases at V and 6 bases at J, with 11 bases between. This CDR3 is CASSYSTVLDGYTF. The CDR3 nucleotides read TGTGCCAGCAGTTACTCGACAGTCCTCGATGGCTACACCTTC.

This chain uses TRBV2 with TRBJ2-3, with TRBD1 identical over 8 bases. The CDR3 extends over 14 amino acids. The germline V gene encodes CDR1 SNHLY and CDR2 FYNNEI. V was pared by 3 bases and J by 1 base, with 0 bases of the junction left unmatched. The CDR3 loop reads CASSEGQGTDTQYF. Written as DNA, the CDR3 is TGTGCCAGCAGTGAGGGACAGGGCACAGATACGCAGTATTTT. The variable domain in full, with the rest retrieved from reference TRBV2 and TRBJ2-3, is EPEVTQTPSHQVTQMGQEVILRCVPISNHLYFYWYRQILGQKVEFLVSFYNNEISEKSEIFDDQFSVERPDGSNFTLKIRSTKLEDSAMYFCASSEGQGTDTQYFGPGTRLTVL.

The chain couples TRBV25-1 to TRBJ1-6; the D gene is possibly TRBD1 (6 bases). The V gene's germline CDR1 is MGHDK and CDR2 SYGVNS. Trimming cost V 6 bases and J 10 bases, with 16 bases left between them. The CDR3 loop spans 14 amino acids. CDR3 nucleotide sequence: TGTGCCAGCAGGAACACAGGGATTCGATCACCCCTCCACTTT. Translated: CASRNTGIRSPLHF.

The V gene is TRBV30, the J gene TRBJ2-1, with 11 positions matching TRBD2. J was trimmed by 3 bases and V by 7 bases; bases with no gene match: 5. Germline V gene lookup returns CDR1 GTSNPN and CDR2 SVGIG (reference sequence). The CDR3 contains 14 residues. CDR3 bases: TGTGCCTTAGATAGCGGGAGGGTCTACAATGAGCAGTTCTTC. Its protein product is CALDSGRVYNEQFF. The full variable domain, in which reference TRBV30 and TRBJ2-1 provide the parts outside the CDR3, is SQTIHQWPATLVQPVGSPLSLECTVEGTSNPNLYWYRQAAGRGLQLLFYSVGIGQISSEVPQNLSASRPQDRQFILSSKKLLLSDSGFYLCALDSGRVYNEQFFGPGTRLTVL.

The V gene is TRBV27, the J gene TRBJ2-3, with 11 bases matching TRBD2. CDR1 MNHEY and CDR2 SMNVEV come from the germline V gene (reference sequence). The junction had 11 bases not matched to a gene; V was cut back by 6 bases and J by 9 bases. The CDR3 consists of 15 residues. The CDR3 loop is CASSYGTSGEETQYF. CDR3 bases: TGTGCCAGCAGCTACGGGACTAGCGGAGAGGAAACGCAGTATTTT.

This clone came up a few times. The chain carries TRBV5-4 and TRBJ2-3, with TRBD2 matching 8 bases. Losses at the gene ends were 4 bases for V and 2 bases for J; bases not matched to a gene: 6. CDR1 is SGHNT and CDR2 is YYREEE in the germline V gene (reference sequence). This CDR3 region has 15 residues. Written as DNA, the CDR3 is TGTGCCAGCAGCCGGGAGGGGATTTACACAGATACGCAGTATTTT. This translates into CASSREGIYTDTQYF.

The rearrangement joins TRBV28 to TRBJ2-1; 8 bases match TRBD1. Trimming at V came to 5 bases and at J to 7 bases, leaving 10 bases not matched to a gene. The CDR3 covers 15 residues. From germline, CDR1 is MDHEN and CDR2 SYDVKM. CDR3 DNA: TGTGCCAGCAGTACCCTAGGACAGGGTAAGAATGAGCAGTTCTTC. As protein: CASSTLGQGKNEQFF.

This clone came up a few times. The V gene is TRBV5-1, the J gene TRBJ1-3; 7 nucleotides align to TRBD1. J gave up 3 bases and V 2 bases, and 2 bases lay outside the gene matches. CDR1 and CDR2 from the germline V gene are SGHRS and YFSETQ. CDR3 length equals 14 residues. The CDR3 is CASSFTGDGNTIYF. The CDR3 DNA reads TGCGCCAGCAGCTTTACAGGGGATGGAAACACCATATATTTT.